Sequencing of this TCR beta chain was carried out in a study of T-cell memory formation after mild COVID-19. Overall study results and limits: CM and EM subsets held most contracting CD4+ clones; EMRA held CD8+ ones. Day 15 to 85 contractors were CD4/CD8 balanced; later expanders leaned CD4+.

Only a few counts were recorded for this clonotype. Its antigen is still unknown. TCR alpha and TCR beta cDNA libraries carrying sample barcodes and UMIs came from 5'RACE with constant-segment primers. TCRdb re-called the 5' RACE reads with MiXCR, one entry per CDR3 protein. The table records 300,000 to 400,000 distinct CDR3 sequences, over 20% of them present only once. Sequences were obtained from PBMCs or a T cell subset sorted from them (not recorded which). The receptor was isolated from an adult woman who had mild COVID-19 (a few samples of this study predate the infection). Cell type and time point are not known.

The DNA of the CDR3 is TGTGCCAGCCGCCTGGGTGCCGAATACGAGCAGTACTTC. It codes for CASRLGAEYEQYF. The gene calls are TRBV11-3 and TRBJ2-7; the D is unclear. The CDR3 is 13 amino acids. Germline-derived CDR1 and CDR2 are SGHNT and YENEEA. V gave up 8 bases and J gave up 4 bases, with 15 bases separating them.